These T cell receptor beta chains were read from a single sample in a study of blood T cell repertoires in COVID-19. Using immunoSEQ multiplex PCR, the repertoire was profiled, and TCRdb retains in-frame clones only, with some absent. Of 100,000 to 150,000 clones listed, about 86% were seen once; the top ten hold approximately 5.8%. Sequencing used peripheral blood. Every receptor here comes from a man at least 80 years old with active or convalescent COVID-19. CDR3s include the opening cysteine and the closing phenylalanine or tryptophan. The D gene is left open where the match is weak. Clone size is stated in some rows and not others, as once, few, many or a class when expanded.

clone size: NA; J gene: TRBJ1-4; D gene: NA; V gene: TRBV11-2; CDR3 protein: CASSLGRTNEKLFF; CDR3 DNA: TGTGCCAGCAGCCTAGGGAGAACTAATGAAAAACTGTTTTTT
clone size: NA; J gene: TRBJ1-6; D gene: TRBD1; V gene: TRBV7-9; CDR3 protein: CASSSQGVNSPLHF; CDR3 DNA: TGTGCCAGCAGCTCTCAGGGGGTTAATTCACCCCTCCACTTT
clone size: NA; J gene: TRBJ1-2; D gene: TRBD1; V gene: TRBV24-1; CDR3 protein: CATSGGQGENTYGYTF; CDR3 DNA: TGTGCCACCAGTGGGGGACAGGGGGAAAACACCTATGGCTACACCTTC
clone size: NA; J gene: TRBJ1-1; D gene: NA; V gene: TRBV12-5; CDR3 protein: CASGFEGGTEAFF; CDR3 DNA: TGTGCTAGTGGTTTCGAAGGGGGCACTGAAGCTTTCTTT
clone size: NA; J gene: TRBJ1-2; D gene: NA; V gene: TRBV7-2; CDR3 protein: CASSSTGYGYTF; CDR3 DNA: TGTGCCAGCAGCTCAACAGGGTATGGCTACACCTTC
clone size: NA; J gene: TRBJ2-7; D gene: TRBD1; V gene: TRBV4-3; CDR3 protein: CASSQDIGTGGEQYF; CDR3 DNA: TGCGCCAGCAGCCAAGATATAGGCACAGGGGGCGAGCAGTACTTC
clone size: NA; J gene: TRBJ2-2; D gene: NA; V gene: TRBV12-3/TRBV12-4; CDR3 protein: CASSFRDPGELFF; CDR3 DNA: TGTGCCAGCAGTTTCAGGGATCCCGGGGAGCTGTTTTTT
clone size: NA; J gene: TRBJ1-4; D gene: NA; V gene: TRBV15; CDR3 protein: CATSRVPGNSEKLFF; CDR3 DNA: TGTGCCACCAGCAGAGTACCCGGGAACAGTGAAAAACTGTTTTTT
clone size: NA; J gene: TRBJ1-1; D gene: NA; V gene: TRBV12-3/TRBV12-4; CDR3 protein: CASSFGVRTEAFF; CDR3 DNA: TGTGCCAGCAGTTTCGGGGTAAGGACTGAAGCTTTCTTT
clone size: NA; J gene: TRBJ1-1; D gene: NA; V gene: TRBV29-1; CDR3 protein: CSVAGGRNTEAFF; CDR3 DNA: TGCAGCGTCGCTGGGGGGAGGAACACTGAAGCTTTCTTT
clone size: NA; J gene: TRBJ2-7; D gene: NA; V gene: TRBV6-2/TRBV6-3; CDR3 protein: CASSYSAPQSYEQYF; CDR3 DNA: TGTGCCAGCAGTTACTCGGCTCCCCAATCCTACGAGCAGTACTTC
clone size: NA; J gene: TRBJ1-2; D gene: NA; V gene: TRBV6-5; CDR3 protein: CASSQDSYGYTF; CDR3 DNA: TGTGCCAGCAGTCAGGACAGCTATGGCTACACCTTC
clone size: NA; J gene: TRBJ2-2; D gene: TRBD2; V gene: TRBV19; CDR3 protein: CASRGTSGPGELFF; CDR3 DNA: TGTGCCAGTAGGGGGACTAGCGGGCCCGGGGAGCTGTTTTTT
clone size: NA; J gene: TRBJ1-4; D gene: NA; V gene: TRBV5-1; CDR3 protein: CASSFSGSNEKLFF; CDR3 DNA: TGCGCCAGCAGCTTCTCGGGGTCTAATGAAAAACTGTTTTTT
clone size: NA; J gene: TRBJ2-7; D gene: TRBD1; V gene: TRBV23-1; CDR3 protein: CASSRDRDSRISYEQYF; CDR3 DNA: TGCGCCAGTAGCCGGGACAGGGATTCCCGAATCTCCTACGAGCAGTACTTC
clone size: once; J gene: TRBJ2-5; D gene: TRBD1; V gene: TRBV28; CDR3 protein: CASSPGQSQETQYF; CDR3 DNA: TGTGCCAGCAGCCCGGGACAGAGTCAAGAGACCCAGTACTTC
clone size: NA; J gene: TRBJ2-3; D gene: TRBD2; V gene: TRBV6-5; CDR3 protein: CASGAGGGGDTQYF; CDR3 DNA: TGTGCCAGTGGCGCGGGGGGCGGGGGTGATACGCAGTATTTT
clone size: NA; J gene: TRBJ2-5; D gene: NA; V gene: TRBV6-1; CDR3 protein: CASSERTQTPLGGETQYF; CDR3 DNA: TGTGCCAGCAGTGAAAGGACACAAACTCCCTTGGGAGGAGAGACCCAGTACTTC
clone size: NA; J gene: TRBJ1-6; D gene: NA; V gene: TRBV7-9; CDR3 protein: CASSSLQGPQPSPLHF; CDR3 DNA: TGTGCCAGCAGCTCCCTTCAGGGGCCCCAACCTTCACCCCTCCACTTT
clone size: once; J gene: TRBJ1-3; D gene: NA; V gene: TRBV19; CDR3 protein: CASGPGGLSGNTIYF; CDR3 DNA: TGTGCCAGTGGACCCGGGGGACTCTCTGGAAACACCATATATTTT
clone size: NA; J gene: TRBJ1-1; D gene: TRBD1; V gene: TRBV2; CDR3 protein: CASSVSPWGQGTNTEAFF; CDR3 DNA: TGTGCCAGCAGTGTCAGTCCGTGGGGACAGGGGACGAACACTGAAGCTTTCTTT
clone size: NA; J gene: TRBJ2-2; D gene: NA; V gene: TRBV12-5; CDR3 protein: CASGLATVTNTGELFF; CDR3 DNA: TGTGCTAGTGGTTTGGCGACAGTAACGAACACCGGGGAGCTGTTTTTT
clone size: NA; J gene: TRBJ1-2; D gene: NA; V gene: TRBV2; CDR3 protein: CASSPTERGGYGYTF; CDR3 DNA: TGTGCCAGCAGCCCAACCGAGAGGGGGGGATATGGCTACACCTTC
clone size: once; J gene: TRBJ1-3; D gene: NA; V gene: TRBV6-2/TRBV6-3; CDR3 protein: CASSYQGSGNTIYF; CDR3 DNA: TGTGCCAGCAGTTACCAGGGGTCTGGAAACACCATATATTTT
clone size: NA; J gene: TRBJ1-2; D gene: NA; V gene: TRBV19; CDR3 protein: CASSPVSGGGYTF; CDR3 DNA: TGTGCCAGTAGTCCCGTATCCGGCGGGGGCTACACCTTC
clone size: NA; J gene: TRBJ2-5; D gene: TRBD2; V gene: TRBV5-1; CDR3 protein: CASSRLAGGQETQYF; CDR3 DNA: TGCGCCAGCAGCCGACTAGCGGGGGGCCAAGAGACCCAGTACTTC
clone size: NA; J gene: TRBJ1-2; D gene: NA; V gene: TRBV6-1; CDR3 protein: CASSDRGFNYGYTF; CDR3 DNA: TGTGCCAGCAGTGACAGGGGTTTTAACTATGGCTACACCTTC
clone size: NA; J gene: TRBJ1-4; D gene: NA; V gene: TRBV30; CDR3 protein: CACLYSLNEKLFF; CDR3 DNA: TGTGCCTGTCTTTACTCCCTCAATGAAAAACTGTTTTTT
clone size: NA; J gene: TRBJ1-1; D gene: NA; V gene: TRBV6-2/TRBV6-3; CDR3 protein: CASSPGVWAEAFF; CDR3 DNA: TGTGCCAGCAGTCCCGGGGTTTGGGCTGAAGCTTTCTTT
clone size: once; J gene: TRBJ2-5; D gene: TRBD2; V gene: TRBV10-3; CDR3 protein: CAISDSGAETQYF; CDR3 DNA: TGTGCCATCAGTGACAGCGGGGCGGAGACCCAGTACTTC
clone size: NA; J gene: TRBJ2-3; D gene: TRBD2; V gene: TRBV27; CDR3 protein: CASSGTSGLTDTQYF; CDR3 DNA: TGTGCCAGCAGTGGGACTAGCGGACTCACAGATACGCAGTATTTT
clone size: NA; J gene: TRBJ2-7; D gene: TRBD1; V gene: TRBV7-9; CDR3 protein: CASNSQGQGLYEQYF; CDR3 DNA: TGTGCCAGTAACTCCCAGGGACAGGGGCTCTACGAGCAGTACTTC
clone size: once; J gene: TRBJ1-2; D gene: NA; V gene: TRBV6-2/TRBV6-3; CDR3 protein: CASSYPQPGYTF; CDR3 DNA: TGTGCCAGCAGTTACCCACAGCCTGGCTACACCTTC
clone size: NA; J gene: TRBJ2-3; D gene: NA; V gene: TRBV7-8; CDR3 protein: CASSVSGAQGTQYF; CDR3 DNA: TGTGCCAGCAGCGTCTCTGGGGCCCAGGGTACGCAGTATTTT
clone size: NA; J gene: TRBJ1-1; D gene: NA; V gene: TRBV2; CDR3 protein: CASRRLSSTEAFF; CDR3 DNA: TGTGCCAGCAGAAGGTTGTCTAGCACTGAAGCTTTCTTT
clone size: NA; J gene: TRBJ1-6; D gene: NA; V gene: TRBV4-3; CDR3 protein: CASSQASLYNSPLHF; CDR3 DNA: TGCGCCAGCAGCCAAGCCAGTCTCTATAATTCACCCCTCCACTTT
clone size: NA; J gene: TRBJ2-5; D gene: TRBD1; V gene: TRBV5-1; CDR3 protein: CASSADRAGQGGETQYF; CDR3 DNA: TGCGCCAGCAGCGCGGACCGTGCTGGACAGGGGGGAGAGACCCAGTACTTC
clone size: NA; J gene: TRBJ1-2; D gene: TRBD1; V gene: TRBV7-2; CDR3 protein: CASSPHGQGATGYTF; CDR3 DNA: TGTGCCAGCAGCCCCCACGGGCAGGGGGCGACCGGCTACACCTTC
clone size: once; J gene: TRBJ2-1; D gene: NA; V gene: TRBV27; CDR3 protein: CASSLSIGPGGSQFF; CDR3 DNA: TGTGCCAGCAGTTTAAGTATCGGCCCCGGGGGATCGCAGTTCTTC
clone size: NA; J gene: TRBJ1-2; D gene: TRBD1; V gene: TRBV14; CDR3 protein: CASSQDPTGHNYGYTF; CDR3 DNA: TGTGCCAGCAGCCAAGACCCGACAGGGCACAACTATGGCTACACCTTC
clone size: NA; J gene: TRBJ2-5; D gene: TRBD2; V gene: TRBV7-2; CDR3 protein: CASRKGLQETQYF; CDR3 DNA: TGTGCCAGCAGGAAGGGACTACAAGAGACCCAGTACTTC
clone size: NA; J gene: TRBJ2-5; D gene: NA; V gene: TRBV2; CDR3 protein: CASSTRLDDDQYF; CDR3 DNA: TGTGCCAGCAGTACCCGACTAGACGACGACCAGTACTTC